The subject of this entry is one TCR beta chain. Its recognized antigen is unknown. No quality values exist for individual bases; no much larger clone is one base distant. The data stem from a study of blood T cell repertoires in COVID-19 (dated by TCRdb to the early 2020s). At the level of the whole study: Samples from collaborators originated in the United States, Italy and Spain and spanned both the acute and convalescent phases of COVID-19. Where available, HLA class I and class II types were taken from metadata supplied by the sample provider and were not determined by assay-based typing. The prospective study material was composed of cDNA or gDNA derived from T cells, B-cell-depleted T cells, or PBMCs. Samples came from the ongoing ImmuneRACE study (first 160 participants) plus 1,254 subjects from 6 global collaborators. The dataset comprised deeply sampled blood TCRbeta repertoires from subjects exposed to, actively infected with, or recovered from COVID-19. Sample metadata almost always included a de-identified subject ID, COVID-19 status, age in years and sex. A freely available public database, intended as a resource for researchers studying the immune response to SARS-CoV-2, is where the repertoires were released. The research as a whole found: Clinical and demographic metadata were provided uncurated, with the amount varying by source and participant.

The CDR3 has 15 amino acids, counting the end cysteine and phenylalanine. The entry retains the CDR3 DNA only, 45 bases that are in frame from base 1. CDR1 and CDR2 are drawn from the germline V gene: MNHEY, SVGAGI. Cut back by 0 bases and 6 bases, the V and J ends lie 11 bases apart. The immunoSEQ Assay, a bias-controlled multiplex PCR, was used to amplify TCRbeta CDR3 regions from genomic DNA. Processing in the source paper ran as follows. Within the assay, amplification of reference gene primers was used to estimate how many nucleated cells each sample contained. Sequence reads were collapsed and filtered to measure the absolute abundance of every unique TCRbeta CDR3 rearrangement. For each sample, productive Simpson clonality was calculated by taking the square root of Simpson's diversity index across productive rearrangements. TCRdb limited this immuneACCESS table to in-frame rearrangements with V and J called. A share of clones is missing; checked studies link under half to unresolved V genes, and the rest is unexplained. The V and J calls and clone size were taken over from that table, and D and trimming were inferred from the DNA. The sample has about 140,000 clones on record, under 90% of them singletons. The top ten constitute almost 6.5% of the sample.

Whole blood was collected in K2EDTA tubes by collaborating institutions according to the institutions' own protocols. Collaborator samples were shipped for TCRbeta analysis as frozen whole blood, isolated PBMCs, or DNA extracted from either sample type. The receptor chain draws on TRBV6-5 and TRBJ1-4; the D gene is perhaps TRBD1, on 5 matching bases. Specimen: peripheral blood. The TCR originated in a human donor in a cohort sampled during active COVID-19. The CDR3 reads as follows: CASSYSGRGDEKLFF. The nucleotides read TGTGCCAGCAGTTACTCAGGGCGGGGGGATGAAAAACTGTTTTTT.